These 22 T cell receptor beta chains were sequenced from one sample in a study of CD8+ T cells in alopecia areata. Stated treatment: oral pan-JAK inhibitor, 5-10 mg twice daily. The authors extracted RNA and reverse transcribed it into cDNA as the sequencing template. Sequenced by immunoSEQ multiplex PCR; TCRdb stores in-frame clones only, minus some. The sample lists some 190,000 clones, around 51% occurring once. The sequenced sample was CD8+ T cells sorted from blood, obtained around week 54, from a patient treated with tofacitinib. These receptor sequences come from a human donor with alopecia areata.

V and J are TRBV9 and TRBJ2-7; 7 nucleotides line up with TRBD1. Germline CDR1 is SGDLS and CDR2 is YYNGEE. Trimming cost V 3 bases and J 3 bases; bases outside gene matches: 15. The CDR3 is 17 residues long. The CDR3 bases are TGTGCCAGCAGCGCCGAAGGGGGCATCGGATTCGGCTACGAGCAGTACTTC. Translating gives CASSAEGGIGFGYEQYF.

The rearrangement joins TRBV7-9 to TRBJ2-7; D is uncertain. Trimming stripped 5 bases from V and 1 base from J, with 18 bases between. Germline V CDR1 and CDR2: SEHNR, FQNEAQ (reference sequence). This CDR3 comprises 16 residues. The CDR3 sequence is CASSPPEGPISYEQYF. CDR3 DNA sequence: TGTGCCAGCAGCCCGCCGGAAGGACCGATATCCTACGAGCAGTACTTC.

In this sample, this clone turned up a few times. The V gene is TRBV30, the J gene TRBJ1-5, with D possibly matching TRBD1 (5 bases). Per the germline V gene, CDR1 is GTSNPN and CDR2 is SVGIG (reference sequence). V shed 1 base and J shed 7 bases, with 8 bases lying between them. CDR3 length equals 12 residues. CDR3 loop: CAWSGGEQPQHF. In DNA form, the CDR3 reads TGTGCCTGGAGTGGGGGGGAGCAGCCCCAGCATTTT.

The sample holds one count of this clone. V is TRBV9 and J is TRBJ1-2; tentative D call: TRBD1 (6 bases). This CDR3 is 16 amino acids long. Trimming pared 1 base from V and 1 base from J, leaving 14 bases between. Germline CDR1 and CDR2: SGDLS and YYNGEE. The CDR3 coding sequence is TGTGCCAGCAGCGTAACCCCAGGGGATGTTAACTATGGCTACACCTTC. This gives the protein CASSVTPGDVNYGYTF.

The table lists this clone with a few counts. This same CDR3 is encoded by further DNA sequences in the sample. This chain uses TRBV5-6 with TRBJ2-1; D is ambiguous. CDR1 and CDR2 from the germline V gene are SGHDT and YYEEEE. The CDR3 runs 12 residues. Trimming stripped 4 bases from V and 5 bases from J, with 7 bases between. This chain's CDR3 is CASSPGDNEQFF. CDR3 coding DNA: TGTGCCAGCAGCCCCGGAGACAATGAGCAGTTCTTC. Together with reference TRBV5-6 and TRBJ2-1, the CDR3 gives the full variable domain: DAGVTQSPTHLIKTRGQQVTLRCSPKSGHDTVSWYQQALGQGPQFIFQYYEEEERQRGNFPDRFSGHQFPNYSSELNVNALLLGDSALYLCASSPGDNEQFFGPGTRLTVL.

This clone appeared a few times. The rearrangement joins TRBV7-8 to TRBJ1-1; possibly TRBD1 for D (5 bases). Germline CDR1 and CDR2: SGHVS and FQNEAQ. The CDR3 sequence is 14 residues long. V gave up 6 bases and J gave up 0 bases, with 11 bases separating them. CDR3 residues: CASSYGGMNTEAFF. CDR3 nucleotide sequence: TGTGCCAGCAGTTACGGGGGTATGAACACTGAAGCTTTCTTT.

This clone is a singleton in its sample. This rearrangement joins TRBV4-3 to TRBJ1-4; 10 nucleotides agree with TRBD1. Germline CDR1 reads LGHNA; CDR2 reads YSLEER. Trimming removed 4 bases from V and 8 bases from J; junction bases left unmatched: 13. This CDR3 is 17 amino acids long. CDR3 loop: CASSRLLGQGTGEKLFF. As DNA, the CDR3 is TGCGCCAGCAGCCGGCTTCTGGGACAGGGGACGGGAGAAAAACTGTTTTTT.

The chain joins TRBV14 to TRBJ1-2; 9 positions agree with TRBD1. The CDR3 spans 15 residues. The germline CDR1 and CDR2 sequences are SGHDN and FVKESK. Trimming at V came to 1 base and at J to 6 bases, leaving 6 bases not matched to a gene. CDR3 loop: CASSQAGTGIDGYTF. The CDR3, as DNA: TGTGCCAGCAGCCAAGCCGGGACAGGGATCGATGGCTACACCTTC.

This clone was observed a few times. V gene TRBV7-6 combines with J gene TRBJ1-2; 8 bases map to TRBD1. The CDR3 contains 11 residues. V trimming: 8 bases; J trimming: 6 bases; junction bases outside the gene matches: 2. CDR1 and CDR2 (germline): SGHVS, FNYEAQ. CDR3 in amino acids: CASGQGDGYTF. In DNA, the CDR3 is TGTGCCAGCGGACAGGGAGATGGCTACACCTTC.

The chain links TRBV7-9 to TRBJ2-1; 7 positions match TRBD1. CDR3 length: 15 residues. Per the germline V gene, CDR1 is SEHNR and CDR2 is FQNEAQ (reference sequence). J lost 7 bases, V lost 1 base, and 7 bases had no gene match. DNA for the CDR3: TGTGCCAGCAGCTTAGAATCGACAGGGAATAATGAGCAGTTCTTC. This sequence encodes CASSLESTGNNEQFF.

This clone was observed a few times. The chain combines TRBV19 with TRBJ1-6, with D unclear. The CDR3 spans 14 residues. Trimming shortened V by 3 bases and J by 7 bases, and 10 bases separated the two germline ends. CDR1 is LNHDA and CDR2 is SQIVND in the germline V gene (reference sequence). CDR3 nucleotides: TGTGCCAGTAGTATCTCCATGGGAAATTCACCCCTCCACTTT. Protein: CASSISMGNSPLHF.

The chain joins TRBV27 to TRBJ2-7; TRBD2 might be the D (5 bases). Trimming took 3 bases from V and 3 from J, leaving 12 bases between them. This CDR3 has 14 amino acids. Germline assignment: CDR1 MNHEY and CDR2 SMNVEV (reference sequence). The CDR3: CASSFGGPSYEQYF. The CDR3 DNA sequence: TGTGCCAGCAGTTTCGGCGGGCCAAGCTACGAGCAGTACTTC.

The rearrangement uses TRBV7-2 and TRBJ2-5; 11 bases match TRBD2. Germline trimming cut 1 base from V and 4 bases from J; bases unmatched to any gene: 2. CDR1 is SGHTA, CDR2 FQGNSA, per germline. The CDR3 covers 15 residues. Written as DNA, the CDR3 is TGTGCCAGCAGCTTAGGGGGGACTAGCGGAGAGACCCAGTACTTC. Amino acids: CASSLGGTSGETQYF.

This clone was recorded a few times. The V call is TRBV29-1, the J call TRBJ2-7, with 11 bases aligning to TRBD1. The CDR3 has 13 residues. Germline CDR1 is SQVTM and CDR2 is ANQGSEA. Trimming cost V 4 bases and J 2 bases; bases outside gene matches: 1. CDR3 residues: CSVGTGGAYEQYF. The CDR3 DNA follows: TGCAGCGTTGGGACAGGGGGCGCCTACGAGCAGTACTTC.

J is TRBJ2-7 and V is TRBV2; no firm D call. The CDR3 is made up of 13 amino acids. The V gene lost 6 bases and the J gene lost 2 bases, with 11 bases spanning the gap. The germline V gene encodes CDR1 SNHLY and CDR2 FYNNEI. The CDR3 region has the DNA TGTGCCAGCAGGGGATTAGACACCTACGAGCAGTACTTC. Amino acid sequence: CASRGLDTYEQYF.

The rearrangement joins TRBV2 to TRBJ1-2; D gene unclear. Between the trimmed V and J ends, which lost 8 bases and 7 bases, there was a span of 11 bases. This CDR3 has 11 residues. From germline, CDR1 is SNHLY and CDR2 FYNNEI. This CDR3 reads CASLTVFGYTF. CDR3 DNA: TGTGCCAGCTTAACAGTGTTTGGCTACACCTTC.

The chain recombines TRBV6-5 with TRBJ2-4; D uncertain. Germline lookup yields CDR1 MNHEY and CDR2 SVGAGI. With 8 bases removed from V and 0 bases from J, the gap between germline ends came to 8 bases. This CDR3 comprises 13 residues. The CDR3 nucleotides read TGTGCCAGCTTTGACTTAGCCAAAAACATTCAGTACTTC. Amino acid sequence: CASFDLAKNIQYF.

This clone was counted between two and nine times. The chain recombines TRBV7-2 with TRBJ2-7; no firm D call. Trimming shortened V by 1 base and J by 5 bases, and 12 bases separated the two germline ends. Germline values: CDR1 SGHTA, CDR2 FQGNSA. This CDR3 is built from 14 residues. The CDR3 nucleotides are TGTGCCAGCAGCTTAGGGGGTAAGGGTCACGAGCAGTACTTC. Protein sequence: CASSLGGKGHEQYF.

This clone was picked up a small number of times. The CDR3 DNA sequence: TGTGCCAGCAGCTTAAGGGACTACAATGAGCAGTTCTTC. It encodes CASSLRDYNEQFF. The J gene is TRBJ2-1, the V gene TRBV7-9; D gene unclear. The CDR3 totals 13 residues. V shed 2 bases and J shed 3 bases, with 5 bases lying between them. Germline V gene sequence: CDR1 SEHNR, CDR2 FQNEAQ (reference sequence).

This clone was detected a few times. This rearrangement joins TRBV5-6 to TRBJ2-7; 7 nucleotides line up with TRBD1. V lost 2 bases and J lost 4; bases outside the gene matches: 6. CDR3 length equals 14 residues. Per the germline V gene, CDR1 is SGHDT and CDR2 is YYEEEE. The CDR3 spells CASSFGTASYEQYF. The CDR3 DNA reads TGTGCCAGCAGCTTCGGGACAGCAAGTTACGAGCAGTACTTC.

V usage is TRBV2 and J usage is TRBJ2-7; TRBD1 is a possible D gene (6 bases). Looked up from germline, CDR1 is SNHLY and CDR2 is FYNNEI. With 8 bases removed from V and 6 bases from J, the gap between germline ends came to 23 bases. There are 15 residues in the CDR3. Written as DNA, the CDR3 is TGTGCCAGCTGTAATCCCCGGGACAAATGGCGCGAGCAGTACTTC. It specifies CASCNPRDKWREQYF.

The J gene is TRBJ1-5, the V gene TRBV9; a weak D match, TRBD1 (5 bases). Germline loops: CDR1 SGDLS, CDR2 YYNGEE. Trimming pared 0 bases from V and 5 bases from J, leaving 12 bases between. The CDR3 extends over 15 amino acids. The CDR3 nucleotides read TGTGCCAGCAGCGTAGACGGGGGATTGGATCAGCCCCAGCATTTT. This codes for CASSVDGGLDQPQHF.